These T cell receptor beta chains were read from a single sample in a study of blood T cell repertoires in COVID-19. Some clones are missing from TCRdb's copy, which holds only in-frame ones; the method was immunoSEQ multiplex PCR. The sample shows about 89,000 clones, around 88% of them seen only once. Material for sequencing was peripheral blood. Every receptor here comes from an elderly man with active or convalescent COVID-19. The conserved cysteine and the conserved F or W are not part of the CDR3 here.

J | V | CDR3
TRBJ1-3 | TRBV29-1 | SVARGLANTIY
TRBJ1-3 | TRBV19 | ASRDYGNTIY
TRBJ2-5 | TRBV1 | TSTQGYSGSCCGTQY
TRBJ2-1 | TRBV19 | ASSLLAGGVNEQF
TRBJ2-1 | TRBV3-1/TRBV3-2 | ASSQGLAILGNEQF
TRBJ1-1 | TRBV10-3 | AIGGALNTEAF
TRBJ2-7 | TRBV24-1 | ATSDSNVWADSYEQY
TRBJ2-6 | TRBV3-1/TRBV3-2 | ASGGSSGANVLT
TRBJ1-1 | TRBV7-6 | ASSLGQTMNTEAF
TRBJ2-7 | TRBV27 | ASSLAADSRYEQY
TRBJ2-5 | TRBV29-1 | SVEDRTSGRGGETQY
TRBJ2-2 | TRBV5-4 | ASHWAGVNTGELF
TRBJ2-1 | TRBV11-1 | ASSQGYNEQF
TRBJ2-1 | TRBV5-6 | ASSPTGRGNEQF
TRBJ2-3 | TRBV25-1 | ASRGLAGEVFPDTQY
TRBJ2-3 | TRBV7-9 | ASSPTLFRNTQY
TRBJ1-1 | TRBV4-3 | ASSQDFGVANTEAF
TRBJ2-7 | TRBV5-1 | ASSLELEGEQY
TRBJ2-2 | TRBV6-2/TRBV6-3 | ASSRGQLTGELF
TRBJ1-1 | TRBV6-5 | ASSYSAGRAF
TRBJ1-2 | TRBV11-1 | ASSFGQGINYGYT
TRBJ2-7 | TRBV6-5 | ASNWGLAGSYEQY